The rows below give T cell receptor beta chains drawn from one sample of a study of cytomegalovirus exposure and HLA in healthy donors. Measured with immunoSEQ multiplex PCR; TCRdb has only the in-frame clones, and not every one. The sample contains about 200,000 clones, about four fifths of which appear only once. Sequenced input: PBMCs. The source of these receptors is a woman aged 18-29 years in good health and CMV-seronegative. Both conserved end residues are part of each CDR3. A D gene is named only where the DNA matches it firmly. For some rows the clone size is stated as once, few or many, or as a class when expanded; others skip it.

v_call: TRBV9; cdr3_length: 15; j_call: TRBJ1-5; clone_size: NA; d_call: TRBD1; cdr3_aa: CASSAWGTGNQPQHF; cdr3_nt: TGTGCCAGCAGCGCCTGGGGGACAGGGAATCAGCCCCAGCATTTT
v_call: TRBV9; cdr3_length: 15; j_call: TRBJ2-1; clone_size: NA; d_call: TRBD2; cdr3_aa: CASSPLAGVYNEQFF; cdr3_nt: TGTGCCAGCAGCCCACTAGCGGGGGTTTACAATGAGCAGTTCTTC
v_call: TRBV30; cdr3_length: 13; j_call: TRBJ1-1; clone_size: NA; d_call: NA; cdr3_aa: CAWSVGLLPEAFF; cdr3_nt: TGTGCCTGGAGTGTCGGACTTTTACCTGAAGCTTTCTTT
v_call: TRBV6-5; cdr3_length: 15; j_call: TRBJ2-7; clone_size: few; d_call: NA; cdr3_aa: CATNVGGGSSYEQYF; cdr3_nt: TGTGCCACCAACGTTGGGGGAGGCTCCTCCTACGAGCAGTACTTC
v_call: TRBV7-2; cdr3_length: 15; j_call: TRBJ2-7; clone_size: NA; d_call: TRBD2; cdr3_aa: CASSLRTSGSYEQYF; cdr3_nt: TGTGCCAGCAGCTTAAGGACTAGCGGCTCCTACGAGCAGTACTTC
v_call: TRBV19; cdr3_length: 14; j_call: TRBJ2-5; clone_size: NA; d_call: TRBD2; cdr3_aa: CASSLAGVKETQYF; cdr3_nt: TGTGCCAGTAGTCTAGCGGGAGTAAAAGAGACCCAGTACTTC
v_call: TRBV15; cdr3_length: 12; j_call: TRBJ1-1; clone_size: NA; d_call: NA; cdr3_aa: CATSRWAGEAFF; cdr3_nt: TGTGCCACCAGCAGGTGGGCAGGGGAAGCTTTCTTT
v_call: TRBV5-6; cdr3_length: 16; j_call: TRBJ1-1; clone_size: few; d_call: TRBD1; cdr3_aa: CASSLGGTTGGTEAFF; cdr3_nt: TGTGCCAGCAGCTTGGGGGGTACTACAGGGGGGACTGAAGCTTTCTTT
v_call: TRBV9; cdr3_length: 19; j_call: TRBJ2-5; clone_size: NA; d_call: TRBD2; cdr3_aa: CASSVADPGLAGPGATQYF; cdr3_nt: TGTGCCAGCAGCGTAGCCGATCCGGGACTAGCGGGCCCCGGGGCGACCCAGTACTTC
v_call: TRBV19; cdr3_length: 14; j_call: TRBJ1-5; clone_size: once; d_call: NA; cdr3_aa: CASSETVLHQPQHF; cdr3_nt: TGTGCCAGTAGTGAGACAGTGCTTCATCAGCCCCAGCATTTT
v_call: TRBV7-8; cdr3_length: 16; j_call: TRBJ2-2; clone_size: NA; d_call: TRBD2; cdr3_aa: CASSLVGTRGGGELFF; cdr3_nt: TGTGCCAGCAGCTTAGTAGGGACCCGGGGGGGCGGGGAGCTGTTTTTT
v_call: TRBV28; cdr3_length: 16; j_call: TRBJ2-1; clone_size: NA; d_call: TRBD2; cdr3_aa: CASREGLAELYNEQFF; cdr3_nt: TGTGCCAGCAGGGAGGGACTAGCGGAGCTCTACAATGAGCAGTTCTTC
v_call: TRBV30; cdr3_length: 15; j_call: TRBJ1-3; clone_size: NA; d_call: NA; cdr3_aa: CAWSIGVDSGNTIYF; cdr3_nt: TGTGCCTGGAGTATAGGGGTTGACTCTGGAAACACCATATATTTT
v_call: TRBV27; cdr3_length: 17; j_call: TRBJ2-2; clone_size: NA; d_call: TRBD2; cdr3_aa: CASGPSGRAFDTGELFF; cdr3_nt: TGTGCCAGCGGACCTAGCGGGAGGGCCTTCGACACCGGGGAGCTGTTTTTT
v_call: TRBV30; cdr3_length: 16; j_call: TRBJ2-1; clone_size: NA; d_call: NA; cdr3_aa: CAWSVLLYRADNEQFF; cdr3_nt: TGTGCCTGGAGTGTACTACTATACAGGGCCGACAATGAGCAGTTCTTC
v_call: TRBV10-3; cdr3_length: 13; j_call: TRBJ1-1; clone_size: NA; d_call: NA; cdr3_aa: CAISDRGNTEAFF; cdr3_nt: TGTGCCATCAGTGACAGGGGGAACACTGAAGCTTTCTTT
v_call: TRBV6-5; cdr3_length: 14; j_call: TRBJ2-6; clone_size: few; d_call: NA; cdr3_aa: CASSPGTGANVLTF; cdr3_nt: TGTGCCAGCAGCCCCGGGACTGGGGCCAACGTCCTGACTTTC
v_call: TRBV29-1; cdr3_length: 10; j_call: TRBJ1-2; clone_size: NA; d_call: NA; cdr3_aa: CSVYRDGYTF; cdr3_nt: TGCAGCGTTTACAGAGATGGCTACACCTTC
v_call: TRBV7-2; cdr3_length: 15; j_call: TRBJ2-7; clone_size: NA; d_call: TRBD2; cdr3_aa: CASSSGLAGPYEQYF; cdr3_nt: TGTGCCAGCAGCTCGGGACTAGCGGGCCCCTACGAGCAGTACTTC
v_call: TRBV7-9; cdr3_length: 14; j_call: TRBJ2-1; clone_size: NA; d_call: NA; cdr3_aa: CASSPPLSYNEQFF; cdr3_nt: TGTGCCAGCAGCCCCCCCCTCTCCTACAATGAGCAGTTCTTC
v_call: TRBV11-2; cdr3_length: 15; j_call: TRBJ1-3; clone_size: NA; d_call: NA; cdr3_aa: CASSFPSYSGNTIYF; cdr3_nt: TGTGCCAGCAGCTTCCCCAGTTACTCTGGAAACACCATATATTTT
v_call: TRBV6-1; cdr3_length: 15; j_call: TRBJ2-3; clone_size: NA; d_call: TRBD2; cdr3_aa: CASRSRGGPTDTQYF; cdr3_nt: TGTGCCAGCAGGTCAAGGGGAGGGCCCACAGATACGCAGTATTTT
v_call: TRBV28; cdr3_length: 14; j_call: TRBJ2-1; clone_size: NA; d_call: NA; cdr3_aa: CASRRGSSYNEQFF; cdr3_nt: TGTGCCAGCCGCCGGGGGAGCTCCTACAATGAGCAGTTCTTC
v_call: TRBV2; cdr3_length: 13; j_call: TRBJ2-7; clone_size: NA; d_call: TRBD1; cdr3_aa: CASSRTGIYEQYF; cdr3_nt: TGTGCCAGCAGTAGGACAGGGATCTACGAGCAGTACTTC
v_call: TRBV6-5; cdr3_length: 13; j_call: TRBJ2-5; clone_size: NA; d_call: NA; cdr3_aa: CASSYSASYEQYF; cdr3_nt: TGTGCCAGCAGTTACTCCGCCTCTTATGAGCAGTACTTC
v_call: TRBV27; cdr3_length: 16; j_call: TRBJ2-3; clone_size: NA; d_call: NA; cdr3_aa: CASSLSVGVGTDTQYF; cdr3_nt: TGTGCCAGCAGTTTATCGGTAGGGGTGGGCACAGATACGCAGTATTTT
v_call: TRBV30; cdr3_length: 14; j_call: TRBJ2-7; clone_size: NA; d_call: TRBD2; cdr3_aa: CAWSLAGASYEQYF; cdr3_nt: TGTGCCTGGAGTCTAGCGGGAGCATCCTACGAGCAGTACTTC
v_call: TRBV10-1; cdr3_length: 14; j_call: TRBJ2-7; clone_size: few; d_call: NA; cdr3_aa: CASSSQGKYYEQYF; cdr3_nt: TGCGCCAGCAGTAGCCAGGGAAAATACTACGAGCAGTACTTC
v_call: TRBV11-2; cdr3_length: 16; j_call: TRBJ2-1; clone_size: NA; d_call: TRBD1; cdr3_aa: CASSLVAQGASNEQFF; cdr3_nt: TGTGCCAGCAGCTTAGTTGCACAGGGGGCCTCGAATGAGCAGTTCTTC
v_call: TRBV7-9; cdr3_length: 16; j_call: TRBJ2-1; clone_size: NA; d_call: TRBD1; cdr3_aa: CAGDRADTSLEDEQFF; cdr3_nt: TGTGCCGGGGACAGGGCCGACACCTCACTGGAGGATGAGCAGTTCTTC
v_call: TRBV5-1; cdr3_length: 13; j_call: TRBJ2-7; clone_size: NA; d_call: TRBD1; cdr3_aa: CASRGTGTYEQYF; cdr3_nt: TGCGCCAGCAGGGGGACAGGGACCTACGAGCAGTACTTC
v_call: TRBV4-3; cdr3_length: 18; j_call: TRBJ2-2; clone_size: NA; d_call: TRBD2; cdr3_aa: CASSQEGRLAGLTGELFF; cdr3_nt: TGCGCCAGCAGCCAAGAGGGGCGTCTAGCGGGACTCACCGGGGAGCTGTTTTTT
v_call: TRBV14; cdr3_length: 15; j_call: TRBJ2-7; clone_size: NA; d_call: NA; cdr3_aa: CASSQDPTESYEQYF; cdr3_nt: TGTGCCAGCAGCCAAGATCCGACAGAGAGCTACGAGCAGTACTTC
v_call: TRBV6-6; cdr3_length: 14; j_call: TRBJ2-4; clone_size: NA; d_call: TRBD2; cdr3_aa: CASRLAGGPNIQYF; cdr3_nt: TGTGCCAGCAGATTAGCGGGAGGGCCTAACATTCAGTACTTC
v_call: TRBV28; cdr3_length: 17; j_call: TRBJ2-3; clone_size: NA; d_call: NA; cdr3_aa: CASSLGSGGHGTDTQYF; cdr3_nt: TGTGCCAGCAGTTTGGGTTCTGGAGGTCATGGTACAGATACGCAGTATTTT
v_call: TRBV7-8; cdr3_length: 20; j_call: TRBJ2-4; clone_size: NA; d_call: TRBD2; cdr3_aa: CASSPPGGLAGGSGKNIQYF; cdr3_nt: TGTGCCAGCAGCCCCCCCGGGGGACTAGCGGGAGGTTCTGGCAAAAACATTCAGTACTTC
v_call: TRBV5-1; cdr3_length: 16; j_call: TRBJ1-1; clone_size: NA; d_call: NA; cdr3_aa: CASSLGPAGENTEAFF; cdr3_nt: TGCGCCAGCAGCTTGGGCCCAGCAGGGGAAAACACTGAAGCTTTCTTT
v_call: TRBV2; cdr3_length: 14; j_call: TRBJ1-2; clone_size: once; d_call: TRBD1; cdr3_aa: CASSEQGEKYGYTF; cdr3_nt: TGTGCCAGCAGTGAACAGGGGGAAAAGTATGGCTACACCTTC
v_call: TRBV4-1; cdr3_length: 15; j_call: TRBJ2-2; clone_size: NA; d_call: NA; cdr3_aa: CASSLARGNTGELFF; cdr3_nt: TGCGCCAGCAGCCTAGCGAGAGGGAACACCGGGGAGCTGTTTTTT
v_call: TRBV9; cdr3_length: 17; j_call: TRBJ2-3; clone_size: NA; d_call: TRBD2; cdr3_aa: CASSGDPWEGSTDTQYF; cdr3_nt: TGTGCCAGCAGCGGGGACCCCTGGGAGGGGAGCACAGATACGCAGTATTTT
v_call: TRBV5-4; cdr3_length: 16; j_call: TRBJ2-1; clone_size: NA; d_call: TRBD2; cdr3_aa: CASSRWTSGRASEQFF; cdr3_nt: TGTGCCAGCAGCCGGTGGACTAGCGGGAGGGCCAGTGAGCAGTTCTTC
v_call: TRBV5-8; cdr3_length: 14; j_call: TRBJ1-5; clone_size: NA; d_call: NA; cdr3_aa: CASSLGEGNQPQHF; cdr3_nt: TGTGCCAGCAGCTTGGGTGAGGGCAATCAGCCCCAGCATTTT
v_call: TRBV29-1; cdr3_length: 11; j_call: TRBJ2-3; clone_size: NA; d_call: NA; cdr3_aa: CSVDSTDTQYF; cdr3_nt: TGCAGCGTGGACAGTACAGATACGCAGTATTTT
v_call: TRBV6-5; cdr3_length: 15; j_call: TRBJ1-2; clone_size: NA; d_call: TRBD1; cdr3_aa: CASSPGGGRLYGYTF; cdr3_nt: TGTGCCAGCAGCCCGGGAGGGGGCCGCCTGTATGGCTACACCTTC
v_call: TRBV27; cdr3_length: 16; j_call: TRBJ1-5; clone_size: NA; d_call: TRBD1; cdr3_aa: CASSPLGTGGNQPQHF; cdr3_nt: TGTGCCAGCAGTCCATTAGGGACAGGAGGGAATCAGCCCCAGCATTTT
v_call: TRBV11-3; cdr3_length: 12; j_call: TRBJ1-2; clone_size: NA; d_call: NA; cdr3_aa: CAIRQDNYGYTF; cdr3_nt: TGTGCCATCCGACAGGATAACTATGGCTACACCTTC